This record covers a single T cell receptor beta chain. This sample is part of a study of cytomegalovirus exposure and HLA in healthy donors. The CDR3 contains 15 residues. Trimming took 6 bases from V and 5 from J; bases not matched to a gene: 11. Germline V gene data show CDR1 as SNHLY and CDR2 as FYNNEI. The PCR had 60 Vbeta and 13 Jbeta primers. The method was immunoSEQ multiplex PCR; TCRdb's version includes in-frame clones alone and lacks a portion of them. The sample lists 140,000 to 150,000 clones, around 77% occurring once. Input material: PBMCs. The clonotype was recovered from a woman in her thirties or forties in good health and CMV-seropositive. This rearrangement joins TRBV2 to TRBJ2-5; 8 bases match TRBD2. The CDR3 reads CASRTVGVAGETQYF. DNA of the CDR3: TGTGCCAGCAGAACCGTGGGGGTAGCGGGGGAGACCCAGTACTTC.